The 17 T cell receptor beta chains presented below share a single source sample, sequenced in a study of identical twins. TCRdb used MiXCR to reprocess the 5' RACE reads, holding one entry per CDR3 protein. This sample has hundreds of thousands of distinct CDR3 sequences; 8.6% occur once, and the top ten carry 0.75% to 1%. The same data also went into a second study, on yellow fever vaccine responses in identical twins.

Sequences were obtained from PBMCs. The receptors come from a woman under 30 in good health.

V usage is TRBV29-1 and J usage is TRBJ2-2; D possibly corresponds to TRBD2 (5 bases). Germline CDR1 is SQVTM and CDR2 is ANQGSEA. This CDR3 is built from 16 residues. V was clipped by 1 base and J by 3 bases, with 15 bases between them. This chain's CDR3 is CSVEGPGNAYTGELFF. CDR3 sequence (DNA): TGCAGCGTTGAAGGGCCCGGGAATGCCTACACCGGGGAGCTGTTTTTT.

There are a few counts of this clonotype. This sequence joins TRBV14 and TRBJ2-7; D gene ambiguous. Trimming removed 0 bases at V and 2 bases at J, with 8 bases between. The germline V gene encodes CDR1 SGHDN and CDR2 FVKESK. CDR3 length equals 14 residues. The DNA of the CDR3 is TGTGCCAGCAGCCAAGATATAGTTACCTACGAGCAGTACTTC. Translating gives CASSQDIVTYEQYF.

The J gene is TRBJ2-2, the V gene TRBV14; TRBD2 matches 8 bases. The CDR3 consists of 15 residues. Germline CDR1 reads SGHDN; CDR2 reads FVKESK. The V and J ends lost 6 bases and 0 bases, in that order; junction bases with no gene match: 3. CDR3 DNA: TGTGCCAGCAGAAGAGCGGGGGCGAACACCGGGGAGCTGTTTTTT. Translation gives CASRRAGANTGELFF. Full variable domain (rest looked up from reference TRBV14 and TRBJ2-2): EAGVTQFPSHSVIEKGQTVTLRCDPISGHDNLYWYRRVMGKEIKFLLHFVKESKQDESGMPNNRFLAERTGGTYSTLKVQPAELEDSGVYFCASRRAGANTGELFFGEGSRLTVL.

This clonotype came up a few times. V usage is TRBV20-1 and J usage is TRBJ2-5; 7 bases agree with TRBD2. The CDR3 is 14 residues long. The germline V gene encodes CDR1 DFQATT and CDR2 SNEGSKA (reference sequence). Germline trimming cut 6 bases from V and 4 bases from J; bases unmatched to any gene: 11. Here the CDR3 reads CSAQAWAGAETQYF. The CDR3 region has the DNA TGCAGTGCCCAAGCCTGGGCGGGAGCAGAGACCCAGTACTTC.

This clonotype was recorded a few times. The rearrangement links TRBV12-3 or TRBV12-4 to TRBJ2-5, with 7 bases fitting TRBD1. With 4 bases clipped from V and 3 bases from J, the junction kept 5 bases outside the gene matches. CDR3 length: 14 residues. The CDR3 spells CASSSRGQKETQYF. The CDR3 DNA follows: TGTGCCAGCAGTTCCCGGGGACAGAAAGAGACCCAGTACTTC.

The CDR3 is CASSLNRGELFF. The DNA for the CDR3 is TGTGCCAGCAGTTTAAACAGAGGGGAGCTGTTTTTT. The chain uses TRBV27 and TRBJ2-2, with D uncertain. Trimming removed 2 bases from V and 8 bases from J, with 6 bases in between. Germline V gives CDR1 MNHEY, CDR2 SMNVEV (reference sequence). CDR3 size: 12 residues.

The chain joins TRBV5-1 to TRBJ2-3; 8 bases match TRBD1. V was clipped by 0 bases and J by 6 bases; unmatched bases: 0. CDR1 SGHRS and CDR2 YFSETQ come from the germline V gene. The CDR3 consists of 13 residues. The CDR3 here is CASSLGQGDTQYF. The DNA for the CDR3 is TGCGCCAGCAGCTTGGGACAGGGGGATACGCAGTATTTT.

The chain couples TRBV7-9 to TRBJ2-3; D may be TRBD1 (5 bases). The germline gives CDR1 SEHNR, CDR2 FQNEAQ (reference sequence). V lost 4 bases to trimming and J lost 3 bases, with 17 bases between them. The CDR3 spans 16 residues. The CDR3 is CASSYSIDSLTDTQYF. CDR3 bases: TGTGCCAGCAGCTACAGTATCGACAGCTTAACAGATACGCAGTATTTT.

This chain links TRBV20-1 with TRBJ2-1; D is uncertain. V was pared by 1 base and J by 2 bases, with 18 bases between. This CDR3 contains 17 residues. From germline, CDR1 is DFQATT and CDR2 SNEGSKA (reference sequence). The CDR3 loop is CSARGYRSLSTYNEQFF. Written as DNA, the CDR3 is TGCAGTGCTAGAGGGTATCGGAGCCTCTCGACCTACAATGAGCAGTTCTTC.

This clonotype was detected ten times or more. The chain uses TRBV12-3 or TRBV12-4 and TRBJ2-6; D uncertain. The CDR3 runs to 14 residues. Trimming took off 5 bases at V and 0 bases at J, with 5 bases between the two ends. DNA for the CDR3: TGTGCCAGCAGTAATCCCTCTGGGGCCAACGTCCTGACTTTC. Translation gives CASSNPSGANVLTF.

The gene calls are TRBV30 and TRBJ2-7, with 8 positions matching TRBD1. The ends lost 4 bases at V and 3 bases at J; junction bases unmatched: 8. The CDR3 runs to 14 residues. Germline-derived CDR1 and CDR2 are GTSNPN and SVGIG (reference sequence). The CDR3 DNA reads TGTGCCTGGACTCTCGGGACAGGATTCTACGAGCAGTACTTC. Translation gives CAWTLGTGFYEQYF.

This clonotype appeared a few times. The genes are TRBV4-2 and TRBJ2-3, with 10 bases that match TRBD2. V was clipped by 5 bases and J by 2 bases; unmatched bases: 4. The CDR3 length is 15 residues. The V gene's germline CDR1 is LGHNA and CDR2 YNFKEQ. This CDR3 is CASSESGGATDTQYF. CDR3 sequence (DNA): TGTGCCAGCAGCGAAAGCGGGGGGGCCACAGATACGCAGTATTTT.

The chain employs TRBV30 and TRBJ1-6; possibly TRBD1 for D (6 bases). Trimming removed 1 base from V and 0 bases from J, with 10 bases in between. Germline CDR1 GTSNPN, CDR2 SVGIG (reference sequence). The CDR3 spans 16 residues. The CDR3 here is CAWSAADSSYNSPLHF. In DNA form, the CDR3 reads TGTGCCTGGAGTGCGGCGGACAGCTCCTATAATTCACCCCTCCACTTT.

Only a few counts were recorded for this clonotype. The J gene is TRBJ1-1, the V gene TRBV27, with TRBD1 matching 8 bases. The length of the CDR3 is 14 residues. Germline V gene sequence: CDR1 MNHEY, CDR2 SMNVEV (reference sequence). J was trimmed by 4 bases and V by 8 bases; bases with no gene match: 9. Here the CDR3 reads CASRQGTRSTEAFF. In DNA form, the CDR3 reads TGTGCCAGCCGACAGGGGACAAGGAGCACTGAAGCTTTCTTT.

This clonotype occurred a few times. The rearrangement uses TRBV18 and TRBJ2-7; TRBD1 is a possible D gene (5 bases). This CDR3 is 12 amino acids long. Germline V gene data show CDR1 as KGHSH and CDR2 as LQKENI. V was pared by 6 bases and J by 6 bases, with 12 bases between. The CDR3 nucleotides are TGTGCCAGCTCCTTTGCAGGGCGCGAGCAGTACTTC. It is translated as CASSFAGREQYF. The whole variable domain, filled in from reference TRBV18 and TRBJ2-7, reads NAGVMQNPRHLVRRRGQEARLRCSPMKGHSHVYWYRQLPEEGLKFMVYLQKENIIDESGMPKERFSAEFPKEGPSILRIQQVVRGDSAAYFCASSFAGREQYFGPGTRLTVT.

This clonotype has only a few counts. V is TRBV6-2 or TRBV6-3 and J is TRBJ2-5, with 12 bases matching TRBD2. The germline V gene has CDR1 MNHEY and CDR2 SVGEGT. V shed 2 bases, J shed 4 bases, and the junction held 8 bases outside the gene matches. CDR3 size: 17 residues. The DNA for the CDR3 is TGTGCCAGCAGTTACAGGGCTAGCGGGAGGGCCGGAGAGACCCAGTACTTC. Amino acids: CASSYRASGRAGETQYF.

This CDR3 reads CASSQMGQGAFADTQYF. In DNA form, the CDR3 reads TGTGCCAGCAGCCAAATGGGGCAGGGGGCTTTCGCAGATACGCAGTATTTT. This rearrangement joins TRBV14 to TRBJ2-3; the match to TRBD1 covers 8 bases. After removal of 2 bases from V and 4 bases from J, the junction contained 11 bases not matched to a gene. This CDR3 spans 17 amino acids. CDR1 SGHDN and CDR2 FVKESK come from the germline V gene.